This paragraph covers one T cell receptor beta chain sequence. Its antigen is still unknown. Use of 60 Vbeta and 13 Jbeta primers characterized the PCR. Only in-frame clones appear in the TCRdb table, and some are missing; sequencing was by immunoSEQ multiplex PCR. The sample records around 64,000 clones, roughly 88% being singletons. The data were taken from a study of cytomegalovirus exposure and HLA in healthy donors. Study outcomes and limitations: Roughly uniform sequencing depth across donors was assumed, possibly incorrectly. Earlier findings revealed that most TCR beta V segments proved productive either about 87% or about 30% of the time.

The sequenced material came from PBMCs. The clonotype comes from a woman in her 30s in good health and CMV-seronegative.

The CDR3: CASSSISGGGSYNEQFF. The CDR3 DNA reads TGTGCCAGCAGCTCGATTAGCGGGGGGGGCTCCTACAATGAGCAGTTCTTC. This chain uses TRBV7-2 with TRBJ2-1; TRBD2 aligns across 11 bases. J gave up 0 bases and V 4 bases, and 5 bases lay outside the gene matches. The germline V gene has CDR1 SGHTA and CDR2 FQGNSA. The CDR3 extends over 17 amino acids.